This TCR beta chain was recorded in a study of blood T cell repertoires in COVID-19. Looked up from germline, CDR1 is LGHDT and CDR2 is YNNKEL (reference sequence). This CDR3 contains 14 residues. V lost 5 bases and J lost 9; bases outside the gene matches: 10. Original data processing: From reference gene primer amplification, estimates of nucleated cell counts were derived. TCRdb's table, derived via immunoSEQ multiplex PCR, lists solely in-frame clones and lacks some. V and J calls plus clone size are reproduced from that table; the DNA served to infer D and trimming. The table includes some 290,000 clones, 86% detected once.

V usage is TRBV3-1 (or the pseudogene TRBV3-2) and J usage is TRBJ1-5; 7 bases fit TRBD1. The clonotype was recovered from a man younger than 30 with active or convalescent COVID-19. Specimen: peripheral blood. As DNA, the CDR3 is TGTGCCAGCAGCGGAGGGACAGTGGAACGGCCCCAGCATTTT. Translating gives CASSGGTVERPQHF.